This T cell receptor beta chain appears in the sequencing data of a study of human T cells and chemical hapten exposure. The CDR3 has 15 amino acids. Deletions cut 2 bases from V and 1 base from J, with 9 bases between. Germline CDR1 KGHSH, CDR2 LQKENI. In TCRdb, the RACE reads were re-called with MiXCR into one record per CDR3 protein. The sample carries over 100,000 distinct CDR3 sequences, approximately 10% recorded once. To note about this clonotype: Its matching antigen is unknown.

Study results and caveats: Counts of expanded TCRs at PT1 were positively correlated with patch test score. Versus controls, significantly more large CDR3 similarity clusters arose from expanded TCRs.

The time point was: patch test 3, about 24 weeks after DPC sensitization. The treatment is: therapeutic diphenylcyclopropenone sensitization with weekly scalp DPC. Material: whole blood, obtained in connection with sensitization to the hapten diphenylcyclopropenone (DPC). The V gene is TRBV18, the J gene TRBJ2-4; D unresolved. This sequence was found in a woman between 45 and 65 years old with alopecia areata. Some clones in this sample may be carry-over from other donors' samples. Here the CDR3 DNA reads TGTGCCAGCTCACCAGTCGGTACGGCCAAAAACATTCAGTACTTC. It encodes CASSPVGTAKNIQYF.